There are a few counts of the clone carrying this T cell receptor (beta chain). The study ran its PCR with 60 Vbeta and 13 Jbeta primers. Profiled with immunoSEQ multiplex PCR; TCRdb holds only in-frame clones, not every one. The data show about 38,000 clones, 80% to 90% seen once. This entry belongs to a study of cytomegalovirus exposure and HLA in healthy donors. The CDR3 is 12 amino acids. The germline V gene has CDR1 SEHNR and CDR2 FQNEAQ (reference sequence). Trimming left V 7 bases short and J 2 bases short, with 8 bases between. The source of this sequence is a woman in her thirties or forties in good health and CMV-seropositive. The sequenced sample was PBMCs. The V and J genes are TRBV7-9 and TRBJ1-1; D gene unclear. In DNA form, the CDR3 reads TGTGCCAGCACCCGACACAACACTGAAGCTTTCTTT. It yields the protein CASTRHNTEAFF. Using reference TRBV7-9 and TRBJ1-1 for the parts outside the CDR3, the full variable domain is DTGVSQNPRHKITKRGQNVTFRCDPISEHNRLYWYRQTLGQGPEFLTYFQNEAQLEKSRLLSDRFSAERPKGSFSTLEIQRTEQGDSAMYLCASTRHNTEAFFGQGTRLTVV.